This T cell receptor beta chain appears in the sequencing data of a study of T cells after yellow fever vaccination. The CDR3 spans 14 residues. Trimming stripped 0 bases from V and 2 bases from J, with 7 bases between. From germline, CDR1 is SGHRS and CDR2 YFSETQ. TCRdb re-derived calls from the 5' RACE reads in MiXCR, one entry per CDR3 protein. This table has 450,000 to 650,000 distinct CDR3 sequences, 20% to 25% appearing once. The sequence was obtained from a man aged 18 to 29 who received the YFV17D yellow fever vaccine. The sequencing here drew on PBMCs, taken 21 days after the first yellow fever vaccination. The rearrangement uses TRBV5-1 and TRBJ2-3, with a possible D match to TRBD2 (5 bases). The CDR3 loop reads CASSLGEITDTQYF. The CDR3 DNA follows: TGCGCCAGCAGCTTGGGGGAGATCACAGATACGCAGTATTTT.